The clone carrying this T cell receptor beta chain has only one observation. Antigen: not known. The investigators split CD4+ cells into a CD45RA+ naive subset and a CD45RA-negative memory subset. Trimming removed 6 bases at V and 8 bases at J, with 8 bases between. Germline V lookup: CDR1 SNHLY, CDR2 FYNNEI. CDR3 length: 12 residues. Original processing methods: Owing to the provision of junction-only sequences devoid of quality scores by immunoSEQ, filtering differed. This table comes from immunoSEQ multiplex PCR, and its TCRdb copy is limited to in-frame clones, with some not included. D and trimming were read from the DNA, whereas the V and J calls and clone size are those reported in that table. The table lists about 2.3 million clones, 85% to 95% of them singletons. The data belong to a study of shared clonotypes between healthy human individuals. Whole-study results and caveats: Among four donors, roughly 5% of naive CD4 clonotypes were found in common. Naive subsets generally exceeded memory subsets in estimated richness.

The clonotype comes from a man younger than 35 in good health. Some clones in this sample may be carry-over from other donors' samples. What was sequenced was naive CD4+ T cells from PBMCs. Noted subset: CD45RA+ positively selected. The rearrangement joins TRBV2 to TRBJ2-6; D gene ambiguous. CDR3 sequence reads: CASSSSSNVLTF. CDR3 sequence (DNA): TGTGCCAGCAGCTCATCCTCCAACGTCCTGACTTTC.